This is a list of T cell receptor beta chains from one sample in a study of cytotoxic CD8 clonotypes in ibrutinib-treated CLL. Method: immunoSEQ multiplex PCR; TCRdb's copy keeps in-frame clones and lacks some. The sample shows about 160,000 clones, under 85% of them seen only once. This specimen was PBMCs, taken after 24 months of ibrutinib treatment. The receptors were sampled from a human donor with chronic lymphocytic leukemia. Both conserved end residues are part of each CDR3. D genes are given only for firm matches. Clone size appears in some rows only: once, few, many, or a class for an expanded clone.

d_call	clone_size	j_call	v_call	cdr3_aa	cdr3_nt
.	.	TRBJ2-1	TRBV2	CASTGGHNEQFF	TGTGCCAGCACCGGGGGTCACAATGAGCAGTTCTTC
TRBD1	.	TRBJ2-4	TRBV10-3	CAISDPDRILAKNIQYF	TGTGCCATCAGTGACCCGGACAGGATACTAGCCAAAAACATTCAGTACTTC
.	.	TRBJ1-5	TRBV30	CAWSMGAAGNQPQHF	TGTGCCTGGAGTATGGGGGCCGCTGGCAATCAGCCCCAGCATTTT
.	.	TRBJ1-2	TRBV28	CASSLSSLGGYTF	TGTGCCAGCAGTTTATCCTCCCTGGGTGGCTACACCTTC
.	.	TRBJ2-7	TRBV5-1	CASRYPGTRGSYEQYF	TGCGCCAGCAGGTACCCCGGGACTCGCGGCTCCTACGAGCAGTACTTC
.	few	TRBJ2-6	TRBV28	CATSNLRTGEVGANVLTF	TGTGCCACCTCTAATCTGAGGACGGGGGAGGTTGGGGCCAACGTCCTGACTTTC
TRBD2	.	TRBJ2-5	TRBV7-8	CATRLAGGGRETQYF	TGTGCCACCCGACTAGCGGGAGGGGGCCGGGAGACCCAGTACTTC
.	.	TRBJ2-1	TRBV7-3	CASSAGVLYNEQFF	TGTGCCAGCAGTGCAGGGGTCCTTTACAATGAGCAGTTCTTC
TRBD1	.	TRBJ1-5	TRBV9	CASSVGPTGGGNQPQHF	TGTGCCAGCAGCGTAGGGCCCACAGGGGGAGGCAATCAGCCCCAGCATTTT
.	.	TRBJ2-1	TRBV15	CATSPTPRTAFYNEQFF	TGTGCCACCAGCCCAACCCCCAGGACAGCCTTCTACAATGAGCAGTTCTTC
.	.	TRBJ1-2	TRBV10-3	CAISEGAGGVMTDGYTF	TGTGCCATCAGTGAGGGGGCAGGAGGCGTGATGACGGATGGCTACACCTTC
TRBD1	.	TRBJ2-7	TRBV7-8	CASSLGQGRPYEQYF	TGTGCCAGCAGCCTCGGACAGGGGCGCCCCTACGAGCAGTACTTC
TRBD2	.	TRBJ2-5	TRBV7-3	CASSHRGSGIKETQYF	TGTGCCAGCAGCCACCGGGGGAGCGGGATCAAAGAGACCCAGTACTTC
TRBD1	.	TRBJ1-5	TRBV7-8	CASSLGTGTYSNQPQHF	TGTGCCAGCAGCTTAGGGACAGGGACTTATAGCAATCAGCCCCAGCATTTT
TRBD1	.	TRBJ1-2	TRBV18	CASSPDRGVLRNYGYTF	TGTGCCAGCTCACCGGACAGGGGAGTCTTGAGGAACTATGGCTACACCTTC
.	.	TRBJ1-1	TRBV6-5	CASRLTGFSNTEAFF	TGTGCCAGCAGGCTCACAGGGTTCTCGAACACTGAAGCTTTCTTT
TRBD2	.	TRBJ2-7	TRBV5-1	CASSLGLADEQYF	TGCGCCAGCAGCTTGGGACTAGCGGACGAGCAGTACTTC
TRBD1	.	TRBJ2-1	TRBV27	CASSPRDRGQFF	TGTGCCAGCAGTCCCCGGGACAGGGGGCAGTTCTTC
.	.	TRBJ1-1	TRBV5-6	CASSFRQTNTEAFF	TGTGCCAGCAGCTTCCGACAAACAAACACTGAAGCTTTCTTT
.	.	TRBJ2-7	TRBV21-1	CASSTGQGAYEQYF	TGTGCCAGCAGCACGGGACAGGGAGCCTACGAGCAGTACTTC
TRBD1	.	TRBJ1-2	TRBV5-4	CASSLDTLRGFGYTF	TGTGCCAGCAGCTTGGATACTCTCAGGGGGTTTGGCTACACCTTC
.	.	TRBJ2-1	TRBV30	CAWSVLFTGSNEQFF	TGTGCCTGGAGTGTTTTGTTCACAGGATCCAATGAGCAGTTCTTC
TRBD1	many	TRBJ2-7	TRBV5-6	CASNSIGTGGEQYF	TGTGCCAGCAACTCGATCGGGACAGGGGGTGAGCAGTACTTC
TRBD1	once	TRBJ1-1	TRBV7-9	CASSVLGGGTEAFF	TGTGCCAGCAGCGTATTAGGGGGCGGCACTGAAGCTTTCTTT